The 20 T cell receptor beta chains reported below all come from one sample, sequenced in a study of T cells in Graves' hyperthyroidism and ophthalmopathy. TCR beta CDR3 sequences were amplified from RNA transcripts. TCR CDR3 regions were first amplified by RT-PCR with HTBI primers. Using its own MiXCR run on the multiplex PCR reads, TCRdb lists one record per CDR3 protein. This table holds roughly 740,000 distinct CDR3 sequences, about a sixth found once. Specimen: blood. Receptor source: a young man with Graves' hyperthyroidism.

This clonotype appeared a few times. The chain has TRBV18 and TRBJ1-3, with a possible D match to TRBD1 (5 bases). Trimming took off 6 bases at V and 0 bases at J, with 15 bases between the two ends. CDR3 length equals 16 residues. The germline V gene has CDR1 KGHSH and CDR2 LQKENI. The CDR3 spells CASSPAAGGSGNTIYF. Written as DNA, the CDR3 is TGTGCCAGCTCCCCTGCCGCGGGGGGCTCTGGAAACACCATATATTTT.

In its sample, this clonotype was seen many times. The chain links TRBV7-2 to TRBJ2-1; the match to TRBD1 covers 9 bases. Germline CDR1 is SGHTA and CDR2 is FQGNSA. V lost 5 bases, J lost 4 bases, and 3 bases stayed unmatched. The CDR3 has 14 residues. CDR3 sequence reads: CASSLDRGYNEQFF. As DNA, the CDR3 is TGTGCCAGCAGCCTAGACAGGGGGTACAATGAGCAGTTCTTC.

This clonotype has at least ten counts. CDR3 in amino acids: CASSLPTGDEQYF. CDR3 coding DNA: TGTGCCAGCAGTTTACCGACGGGGGACGAGCAGTACTTC. The chain has TRBV28 and TRBJ2-7; tentative D call: TRBD2 (6 bases). Per the germline V gene, CDR1 is MDHEN and CDR2 is SYDVKM. The CDR3 length is 13 residues. V lost 2 bases to trimming and J lost 5 bases, with 10 bases between them.

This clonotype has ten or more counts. CDR3 nucleotide sequence: TGTGCCAGCAGTTACCGACAGGGGGGTAGAGAGACCCAGTACTTC. Amino acids: CASSYRQGGRETQYF. The genes are TRBV12-3 or TRBV12-4 and TRBJ2-5, with TRBD1 identical over 9 bases. The CDR3 length is 15 residues. The trim removed 4 bases at V and 4 bases at J, leaving 7 bases unmatched.

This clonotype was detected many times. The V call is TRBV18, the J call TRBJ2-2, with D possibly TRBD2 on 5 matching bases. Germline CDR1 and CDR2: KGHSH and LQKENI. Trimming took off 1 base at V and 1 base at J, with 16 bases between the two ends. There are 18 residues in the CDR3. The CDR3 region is CASSPRSARDWNTGELFF. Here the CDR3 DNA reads TGTGCCAGCTCACCACGGAGTGCACGGGATTGGAACACCGGGGAGCTGTTTTTT.

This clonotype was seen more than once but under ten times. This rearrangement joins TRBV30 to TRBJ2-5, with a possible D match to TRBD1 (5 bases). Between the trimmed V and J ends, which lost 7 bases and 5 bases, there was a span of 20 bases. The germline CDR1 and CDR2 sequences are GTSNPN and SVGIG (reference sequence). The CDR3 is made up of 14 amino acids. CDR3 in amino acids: CASAWGSLQETQYF. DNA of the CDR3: TGTGCCTCGGCCTGGGGCAGTCTACAGGAGACCCAGTACTTC.

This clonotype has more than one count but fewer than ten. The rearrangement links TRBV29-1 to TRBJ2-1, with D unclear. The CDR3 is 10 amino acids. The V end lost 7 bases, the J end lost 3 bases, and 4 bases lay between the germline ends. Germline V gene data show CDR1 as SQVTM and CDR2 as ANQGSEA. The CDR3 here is CSGSYNEQFF. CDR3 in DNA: TGCAGCGGTAGCTACAATGAGCAGTTCTTC.

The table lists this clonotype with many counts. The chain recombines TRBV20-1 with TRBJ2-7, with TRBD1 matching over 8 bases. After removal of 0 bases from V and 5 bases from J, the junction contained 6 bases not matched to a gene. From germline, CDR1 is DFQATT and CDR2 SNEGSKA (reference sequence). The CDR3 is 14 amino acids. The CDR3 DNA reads TGCAGTGCTAGAGATAGGACAGGGAGGAACGAGCAGTACTTC. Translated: CSARDRTGRNEQYF.

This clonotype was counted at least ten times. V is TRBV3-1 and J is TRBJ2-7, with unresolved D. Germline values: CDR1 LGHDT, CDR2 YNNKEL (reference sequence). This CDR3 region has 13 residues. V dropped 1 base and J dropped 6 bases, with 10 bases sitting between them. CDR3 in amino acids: CASSQGPTVEQYF. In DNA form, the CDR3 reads TGTGCCAGCAGCCAAGGACCTACGGTCGAGCAGTACTTC.

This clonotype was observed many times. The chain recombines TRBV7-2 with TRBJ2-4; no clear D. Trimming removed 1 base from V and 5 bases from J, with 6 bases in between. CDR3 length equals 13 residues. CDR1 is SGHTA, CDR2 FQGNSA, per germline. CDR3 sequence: CASSLDGQNIQYF. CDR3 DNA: TGTGCCAGCAGCTTAGACGGGCAAAACATTCAGTACTTC.

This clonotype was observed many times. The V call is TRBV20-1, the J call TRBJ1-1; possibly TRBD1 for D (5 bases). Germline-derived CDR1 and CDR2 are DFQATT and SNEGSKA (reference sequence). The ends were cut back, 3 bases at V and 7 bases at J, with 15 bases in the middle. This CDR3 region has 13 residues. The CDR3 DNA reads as TGCAGTGCTAGGGGCCCGACAGCCATTGAAGCTTTCTTT. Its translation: CSARGPTAIEAFF.

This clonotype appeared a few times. DNA of the CDR3: TGCGCCAGCAGCTTCGGGACTAGCGGGGGGCAATATTTT. The encoded protein is CASSFGTSGGQYF. This chain joins TRBV5-1 and TRBJ1-3; maybe TRBD1 (6 bases). From germline, CDR1 is SGHRS and CDR2 YFSETQ. Trimming cost V 2 bases and J 15 bases, with 18 bases left between them. The CDR3 spans 13 residues.

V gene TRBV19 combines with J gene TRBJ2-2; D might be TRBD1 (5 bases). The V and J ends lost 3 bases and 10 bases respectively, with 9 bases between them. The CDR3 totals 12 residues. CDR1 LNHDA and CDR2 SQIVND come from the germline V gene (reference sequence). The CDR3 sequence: CASSMDGQELFF. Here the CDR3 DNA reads TGTGCCAGTAGTATGGACGGACAGGAGCTGTTTTTT.

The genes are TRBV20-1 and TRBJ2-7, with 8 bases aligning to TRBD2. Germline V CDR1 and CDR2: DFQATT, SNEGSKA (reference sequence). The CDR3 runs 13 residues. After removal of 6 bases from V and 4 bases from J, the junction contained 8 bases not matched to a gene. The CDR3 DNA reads TGCAGTGCCCTGGGAGCGGGAGTGTACGAGCAGTACTTC. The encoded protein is CSALGAGVYEQYF.

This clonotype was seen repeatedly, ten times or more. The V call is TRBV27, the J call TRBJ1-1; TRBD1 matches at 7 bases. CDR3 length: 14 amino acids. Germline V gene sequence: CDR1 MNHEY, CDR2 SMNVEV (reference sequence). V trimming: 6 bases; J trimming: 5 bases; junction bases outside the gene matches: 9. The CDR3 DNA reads TGTGCCAGCAGGGAAAAGGGGGCAAGGACTGAAGCTTTCTTT. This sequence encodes CASREKGARTEAFF.

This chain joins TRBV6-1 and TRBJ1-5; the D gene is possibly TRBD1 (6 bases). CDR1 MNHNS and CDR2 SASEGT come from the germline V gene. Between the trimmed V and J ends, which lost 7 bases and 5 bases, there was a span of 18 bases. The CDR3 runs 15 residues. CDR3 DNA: TGTGCCAGCAACCTCGGGGGGGGGCAAGATCAGCCCCAGCATTTT. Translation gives CASNLGGGQDQPQHF.

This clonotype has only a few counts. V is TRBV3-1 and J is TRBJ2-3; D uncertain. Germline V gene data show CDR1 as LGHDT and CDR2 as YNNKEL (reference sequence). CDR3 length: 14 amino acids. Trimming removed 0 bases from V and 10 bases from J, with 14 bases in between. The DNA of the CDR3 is TGTGCCAGCAGCCAAGATAGTCAGGCGTTTTCGCAGTATTTT. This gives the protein CASSQDSQAFSQYF.

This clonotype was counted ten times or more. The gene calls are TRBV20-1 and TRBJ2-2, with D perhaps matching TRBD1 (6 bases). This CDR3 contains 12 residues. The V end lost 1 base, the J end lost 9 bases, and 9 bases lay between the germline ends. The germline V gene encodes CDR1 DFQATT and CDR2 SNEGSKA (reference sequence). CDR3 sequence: CSARAGARELFF. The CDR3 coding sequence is TGCAGTGCTAGAGCAGGGGCGAGGGAGCTGTTTTTT.

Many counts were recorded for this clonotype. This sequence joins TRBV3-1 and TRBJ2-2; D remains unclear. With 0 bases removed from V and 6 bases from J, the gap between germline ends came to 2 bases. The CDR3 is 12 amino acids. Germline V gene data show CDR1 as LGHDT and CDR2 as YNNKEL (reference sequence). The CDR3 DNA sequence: TGTGCCAGCAGCCAAGACTCCGGGGAGCTGTTTTTT. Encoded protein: CASSQDSGELFF.

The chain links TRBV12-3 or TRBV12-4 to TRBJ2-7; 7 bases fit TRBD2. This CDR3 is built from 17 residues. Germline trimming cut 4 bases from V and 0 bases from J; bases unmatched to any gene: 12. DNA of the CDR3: TGTGCCAGCAGTTCTGCGAGGTTAGCGGGTACCTCCTACGAGCAGTACTTC. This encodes CASSSARLAGTSYEQYF.